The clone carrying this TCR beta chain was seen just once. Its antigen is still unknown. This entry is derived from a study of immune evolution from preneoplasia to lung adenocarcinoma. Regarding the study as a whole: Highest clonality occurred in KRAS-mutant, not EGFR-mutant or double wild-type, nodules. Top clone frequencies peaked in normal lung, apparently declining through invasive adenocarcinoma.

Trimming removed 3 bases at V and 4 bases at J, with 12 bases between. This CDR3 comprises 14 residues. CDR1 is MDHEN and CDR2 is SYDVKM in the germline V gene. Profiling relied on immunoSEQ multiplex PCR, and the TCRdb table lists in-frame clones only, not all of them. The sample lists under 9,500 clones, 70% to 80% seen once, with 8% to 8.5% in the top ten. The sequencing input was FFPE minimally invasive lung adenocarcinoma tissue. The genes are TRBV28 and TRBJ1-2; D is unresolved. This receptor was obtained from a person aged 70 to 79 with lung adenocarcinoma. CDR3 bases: TGTGCCAGCAGTTTTGGCCGGGTTGCCTATGGCTACACCTTC. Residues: CASSFGRVAYGYTF.